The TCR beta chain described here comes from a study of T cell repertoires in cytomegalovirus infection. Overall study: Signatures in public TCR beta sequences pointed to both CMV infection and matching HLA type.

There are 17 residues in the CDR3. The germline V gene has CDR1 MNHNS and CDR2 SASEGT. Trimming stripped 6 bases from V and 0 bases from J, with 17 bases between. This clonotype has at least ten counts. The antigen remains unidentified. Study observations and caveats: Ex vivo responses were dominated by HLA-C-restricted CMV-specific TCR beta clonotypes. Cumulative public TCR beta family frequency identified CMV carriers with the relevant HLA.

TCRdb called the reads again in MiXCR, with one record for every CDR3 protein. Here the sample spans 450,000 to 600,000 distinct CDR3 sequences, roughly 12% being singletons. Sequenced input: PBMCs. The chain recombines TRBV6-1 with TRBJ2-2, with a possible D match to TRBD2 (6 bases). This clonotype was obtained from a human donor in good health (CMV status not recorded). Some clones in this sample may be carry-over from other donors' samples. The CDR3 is CASRTAAGRTNTGELFF. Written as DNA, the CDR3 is TGTGCCAGCAGAACTGCGGCAGGGAGGACGAACACCGGGGAGCTGTTTTTT.